This entry lists 25 T cell receptor beta chains sequenced from one sample in a study of cytomegalovirus exposure and HLA in healthy donors (dated by TCRdb to between 2016 and 2019). The library was produced with the immunoSEQ multiplex PCR assay. For the multiplex PCR, a mixture combining 60 forward primers for TCR Vbeta segments and 13 reverse primers for TCR Jbeta segments was used. This immuneACCESS table, as held by TCRdb, lists in-frame sequences with V and J called but not all clones. Of the missing ones, under half trace to an unresolved V gene in checked studies; the others have no known cause. The sample table shows 150,000 to 200,000 clones, and around four fifths are seen once. 3.1% of the sample is in the top ten clones. Specimen: PBMCs. These TCRs come from a female donor in good health and CMV-seronegative.

J is TRBJ2-1 and V is TRBV2; TRBD2 aligns across 8 bases. The CDR3 extends over 13 amino acids. CDR1 is SNHLY, CDR2 FYNNEI, per germline. V lost 9 bases and J lost 3; bases outside the gene matches: 4. CDR3 in amino acids: CASTSGLYNEQFF. For the CDR3, the DNA is TGTGCCAGTACTAGCGGACTCTACAATGAGCAGTTCTTC.

The rearrangement links TRBV11-3 to TRBJ1-1; D gene unclear. CDR1 and CDR2 (germline): SGHNT, YENEEA. Trimming removed 3 bases from V and 1 base from J, with 6 bases in between. The CDR3 length is 13 residues. The CDR3 nucleotides read TGTGCCAGCAGCTTCGACTGGAACACTGAAGCTTTCTTT. Translated, it gives CASSFDWNTEAFF.

The genes are TRBV14 and TRBJ1-1, with D maybe TRBD1 (5 bases). Germline loops: CDR1 SGHDN, CDR2 FVKESK. V lost 0 bases and J 3 bases, leaving 11 bases between the germline ends. The CDR3 consists of 15 residues. This CDR3 reads CASSQDFTGDTEAFF. The CDR3 DNA reads TGTGCCAGCAGCCAAGACTTTACAGGAGACACTGAAGCTTTCTTT.

The J gene is TRBJ2-1, the V gene TRBV9, with 10 nucleotides matching TRBD2. Germline V CDR1 and CDR2: SGDLS, YYNGEE. With 6 bases clipped from V and 3 bases from J, the junction kept 9 bases outside the gene matches. CDR3 length: 16 amino acids. The CDR3 bases are TGTGCCAGCACGTTCGGTCTAGCGGGAGTCTACAATGAGCAGTTCTTC. This encodes CASTFGLAGVYNEQFF. Full variable domain (outside the CDR3, taken from reference TRBV9 and TRBJ2-1): DSGVTQTPKHLITATGQRVTLRCSPRSGDLSVYWYQQSLDQGLQFLIQYYNGEERAKGNILERFSAQQFPDLHSELNLSSLELGDSALYFCASTFGLAGVYNEQFFGPGTRLTVL.

The chain couples TRBV19 to TRBJ1-2, with 8 nucleotides matching TRBD1. With V trimmed by 7 bases and J by 3 bases, 4 bases remained unmatched. This CDR3 comprises 13 residues. The germline gives CDR1 LNHDA, CDR2 SQIVND (reference sequence). CDR3 DNA: TGTGCCAGTATTGACAGGGGTGACTATGGCTACACCTTC. Translated, it gives CASIDRGDYGYTF.

The CDR3 DNA reads TGTGCCAGCTCACCACAGGCTCTGGAGGCACCCCTCCACTTT. Its translation: CASSPQALEAPLHF. This chain uses TRBV18 with TRBJ1-6; D unresolved. This CDR3 comprises 14 residues. CDR1 is KGHSH and CDR2 is LQKENI in the germline V gene. Trimming took off 1 base at V and 11 bases at J, with 12 bases between the two ends.

J is TRBJ1-1 and V is TRBV2, with a tentative D call TRBD1 (6 bases). V dropped 8 bases and J dropped 5 bases, with 15 bases sitting between them. The CDR3 sequence is 13 residues long. CDR1 and CDR2 from the germline V gene are SNHLY and FYNNEI. The CDR3: CASCRGRGTEAFF. For the CDR3, the DNA is TGTGCCAGCTGCAGGGGTAGGGGAACTGAAGCTTTCTTT.

This chain uses TRBV5-1 with TRBJ2-3; possible D gene TRBD1, 5 bases. CDR1 is SGHRS and CDR2 is YFSETQ in the germline V gene. The CDR3 runs 14 residues. Trimming removed 0 bases from V and 3 bases from J, with 8 bases in between. The CDR3 region has the DNA TGCGCCAGCAGCTTGGAACAGGCGACAGATACGCAGTATTTT. It yields the protein CASSLEQATDTQYF.

The V call is TRBV11-1, the J call TRBJ2-3; no firm D call. V was cut by 5 bases and J by 2 bases, with 8 bases left in between. The CDR3 runs to 13 residues. CDR1 SGHAT and CDR2 FQDESV come from the germline V gene (reference sequence). CDR3 sequence reads: CASSIDNTDTQYF. In nucleotides, the CDR3 is TGTGCCAGCAGCATCGACAACACAGATACGCAGTATTTT.

CDR3 residues: CASRRAGTLDYEQYF. CDR3 nucleotides: TGTGCCAGTAGGAGAGCGGGGACTTTAGATTACGAGCAGTACTTC. The rearrangement joins TRBV19 to TRBJ2-7; 7 bases agree with TRBD2. CDR3 length: 15 amino acids. Germline loops: CDR1 LNHDA, CDR2 SQIVND (reference sequence). V trimming: 6 bases; J trimming: 4 bases; junction bases outside the gene matches: 12.

The chain uses TRBV5-1 and TRBJ1-2; D is undetermined. With 0 bases removed from V and 4 bases from J, the gap between germline ends came to 16 bases. Germline CDR1 is SGHRS and CDR2 is YFSETQ. This CDR3 region has 16 residues. DNA for the CDR3: TGCGCCAGCAGCTTGGGGGCGGGAGACACTTTCTATGGCTACACCTTC. This translates into CASSLGAGDTFYGYTF.

V gene TRBV11-1 combines with J gene TRBJ1-6; D is perhaps TRBD1 (5 bases). V dropped 5 bases and J dropped 11 bases, with 10 bases sitting between them. The CDR3 has 12 amino acids. Per the germline V gene, CDR1 is SGHAT and CDR2 is FQDESV (reference sequence). In DNA form, the CDR3 reads TGTGCCAGCAGCCCCCAGGGTCCACCCCTCCACTTT. Translated: CASSPQGPPLHF.

This chain links TRBV10-3 with TRBJ2-3, with TRBD1 identical over 11 bases. V lost 6 bases, J lost 6 bases, and 5 bases stayed unmatched. The germline V gene has CDR1 ENHRY and CDR2 SYGVKD. The CDR3 has 14 residues. CDR3 protein: CAIRAGTGGDTQYF. DNA of the CDR3: TGTGCCATCAGGGCCGGGACAGGGGGGGATACGCAGTATTTT.

The chain couples TRBV2 to TRBJ1-2, with D perhaps TRBD1 (6 bases). Trimming removed 4 bases at V and 4 bases at J, with 19 bases between. The germline CDR1 and CDR2 sequences are SNHLY and FYNNEI. The CDR3 extends over 16 amino acids. CDR3 coding DNA: TGTGCCAGCAGTGGACTTGTGCCAGGGGATCGCTATGGCTACACCTTC. Translation gives CASSGLVPGDRYGYTF.

The J gene is TRBJ2-6, the V gene TRBV9, with no clear D. CDR1 SGDLS and CDR2 YYNGEE come from the germline V gene. The CDR3 totals 16 residues. Trimming pared 0 bases from V and 0 bases from J, leaving 7 bases between. The CDR3 sequence is CASSVGQRSGANVLTF. The CDR3 nucleotides read TGTGCCAGCAGCGTAGGGCAGCGCTCTGGGGCCAACGTCCTGACTTTC. The full variable domain, with the rest looked up from reference TRBV9 and TRBJ2-6, is DSGVTQTPKHLITATGQRVTLRCSPRSGDLSVYWYQQSLDQGLQFLIQYYNGEERAKGNILERFSAQQFPDLHSELNLSSLELGDSALYFCASSVGQRSGANVLTFGAGSRLTVL.

The CDR3 nucleotides read TGTGCCAGCAGCTTGAATTTGGGGCAGGGGTACTTC. As protein: CASSLNLGQGYF. The chain combines TRBV5-4 with TRBJ2-7, with D possibly being TRBD1 (5 bases). There are 12 residues in the CDR3. Germline V gene sequence: CDR1 SGHNT, CDR2 YYREEE (reference sequence). The V gene lost 1 base and the J gene lost 12 bases, with 14 bases spanning the gap.

The V and J genes are TRBV6-5 and TRBJ2-6; D unresolved. CDR3 length: 15 residues. CDR1 is MNHEY and CDR2 is SVGAGI in the germline V gene. With 6 bases removed from V and 1 base from J, the gap between germline ends came to 10 bases. CDR3 coding DNA: TGTGCCAGCAGCCTATTACCGTCTGGGGCCAACGTCCTGACTTTC. Its translation: CASSLLPSGANVLTF.

This chain joins TRBV6-5 and TRBJ2-7, with D tentatively TRBD2 (5 bases). Trimming removed 7 bases from V and 2 bases from J, with 15 bases in between. The CDR3 covers 14 residues. Germline values: CDR1 MNHEY, CDR2 SVGAGI. Here the CDR3 DNA reads TGTGCCAGCAAACGGCTAGCTCAGACCTACGAGCAGTACTTC. Translating gives CASKRLAQTYEQYF.

The V call is TRBV27, the J call TRBJ2-1; TRBD2 matches 7 bases. The CDR3 extends over 12 amino acids. Trimming took 4 bases from V and 12 from J; bases not matched to a gene: 6. Germline V CDR1 and CDR2: MNHEY, SMNVEV (reference sequence). CDR3 protein: CASSSPPGGQFF. CDR3 coding DNA: TGTGCCAGCAGTTCCCCCCCGGGAGGGCAGTTCTTC.

The rearrangement joins TRBV15 to TRBJ2-7, with TRBD1 matching over 7 bases. V shed 0 bases, J shed 5 bases, and the junction held 10 bases outside the gene matches. The germline CDR1 and CDR2 sequences are LNHNV and YYDKDF (reference sequence). The CDR3 is 16 residues long. CDR3 DNA sequence: TGTGCCACCAGCAGAGATCGCGCCACAGGGGTGAACGAGCAGTACTTC. Its translation is CATSRDRATGVNEQYF.

V usage is TRBV4-3 and J usage is TRBJ2-6; possible D gene TRBD2, 6 bases. Looked up from germline, CDR1 is LGHNA and CDR2 is YSLEER. The V and J ends lost 2 bases and 2 bases respectively, with 13 bases between them. The CDR3 runs 17 residues. CDR3 amino acids: CASSQNGGAAGANVLTF. The CDR3 DNA reads as TGCGCCAGCAGCCAAAACGGCGGGGCGGCTGGGGCCAACGTCCTGACTTTC.

This clone was recorded only once. J is TRBJ2-1 and V is TRBV20-1; no clear D. The V gene's germline CDR1 is DFQATT and CDR2 SNEGSKA (reference sequence). The CDR3 contains 11 residues. The V gene lost 2 bases and the J gene lost 5 bases, with 4 bases spanning the gap. The CDR3 sequence is CSARSDNEQFF. CDR3 DNA: TGCAGTGCTAGATCTGACAATGAGCAGTTCTTC.

The rearrangement links TRBV6-6 to TRBJ2-7; 9 bases align to TRBD1. The CDR3 runs to 15 residues. Germline-derived CDR1 and CDR2 are MNHNY and SVGAGI (reference sequence). J was trimmed by 2 bases and V by 6 bases; bases with no gene match: 8. CDR3 sequence (DNA): TGTGCCAGCAGATACCGGACAGGGGCAGCCTACGAGCAGTACTTC. This codes for CASRYRTGAAYEQYF.

As regards this clone: Other nucleotide sequences from this sample produce the same CDR3. The chain has TRBV5-6 and TRBJ2-5, with TRBD2 identical over 13 bases. This CDR3 comprises 15 residues. J was trimmed by 4 bases and V by 4 bases; bases with no gene match: 4. Germline V gene data show CDR1 as SGHDT and CDR2 as YYEEEE. CDR3 DNA sequence: TGTGCCAGCAGCGGGGGACTAGCGGGGATAGAGACCCAGTACTTC. Translating it yields CASSGGLAGIETQYF.

This clone was observed a handful of times. The chain carries TRBV5-1 and TRBJ1-5, with 9 positions matching TRBD1. J lost 7 bases, V lost 0 bases, and 2 bases had no gene match. This CDR3 contains 14 residues. Germline CDR1 SGHRS, CDR2 YFSETQ. CDR3 amino acids: CASSLGGQGQPQHF. The CDR3 DNA reads as TGCGCCAGCAGCTTGGGCGGACAGGGGCAGCCCCAGCATTTT.